A selection of T cell receptor beta chains follows, all from one sample in a study of radiation and T cells in renal cell carcinoma. The method was immunoSEQ multiplex PCR; TCRdb's version includes in-frame clones alone and lacks a portion of them. The data show about 170,000 clones, about 88% seen once. The sequencing used blood, collected from a patient whose treatment included radiotherapy and nephrectomy. These receptors were collected from a woman in her forties or fifties with renal cell carcinoma. Both conserved end residues are trimmed from each CDR3. Only some rows state a clone size, as once, few, many or a class for expanded clones.

clone_size j_call v_call cdr3_aa
. TRBJ2-4 TRBV10-1 ASSEGAGLGNIQY
. TRBJ1-1 TRBV11-1 ASSYGQGAWTEAF
. TRBJ1-1 TRBV4-3 ASSQGRDTEAF
. TRBJ1-1 TRBV7-8 ASSLNIPKANTEAF
. TRBJ2-5 TRBV6-6 ASSWTPEDGETQY
. TRBJ1-1 TRBV2 ASRGQGGTEAF
. TRBJ2-7 TRBV19 ASSIPGASSYEQY
. TRBJ2-1 TRBV9 ASSGRGQPFNEQF
once TRBJ2-1 TRBV7-2 ASKLAGPYNEQF
. TRBJ1-1 TRBV4-3 ASSQGGAPNTEAF
. TRBJ2-3 TRBV9 ASSVGAQSWDTQY
. TRBJ2-2 TRBV7-2 ASSLGTRERSGELF
. TRBJ2-5 TRBV7-9 ASSSGFSLLETQY
. TRBJ2-7 TRBV19 ASSRTAPDVPYEQY
once TRBJ1-2 TRBV7-9 ASSPGTGARYTNYGYT
. TRBJ1-1 TRBV6-5 ASSGQGTQRAF
. TRBJ1-5 TRBV5-1 ASSLVGGNQPQH
. TRBJ2-1 TRBV10-3 AISGDQGLTVDEQF
. TRBJ2-2 TRBV18 ASSPPLETGELF
. TRBJ2-5 TRBV4-2 ASSQGQGVGSGETQY
. TRBJ1-2 TRBV18 ASSQGPDYGYT
once TRBJ1-2 TRBV5-1 ASSPRTGGPGGYT
. TRBJ1-5 TRBV4-2 ASSQVRRGEGFGQPQH
. TRBJ2-7 TRBV5-1 ASSWGLAGTYEQY
. TRBJ2-5 TRBV30 ARSRGFRETQY
. TRBJ2-1 TRBV5-1 ASNLVPAGGTNEQF
. TRBJ2-1 TRBV7-9 ASSLAGAITGEQF
. TRBJ2-1 TRBV15 ATSRDRLAGGNEQF
. TRBJ1-3 TRBV30 ASSTGSGNTIY
. TRBJ1-3 TRBV6-5 ASSYSGDSGNTIY
. TRBJ1-5 TRBV9 ASSVGTGSNNQPQH
. TRBJ1-2 TRBV2 ASNSQGFYGYT
few TRBJ2-5 TRBV15 ATSTRDRGFETQY
. TRBJ1-1 TRBV9 ASSGDMNTEAF
. TRBJ1-4 TRBV5-1 ASSSQGGDEKLF
. TRBJ2-3 TRBV6-4 ASSDAHTDTQY
. TRBJ2-6 TRBV30 AWRKEGSSAGANVLT
large TRBJ2-7 TRBV27 ASSSLAGPYEQY
. TRBJ1-1 TRBV7-2 ASSLLQGGTEAF
. TRBJ1-2 TRBV5-6 ANSLGSAVQLNYGYT
. TRBJ1-2 TRBV15 ATSRGRSVYGYT
. TRBJ1-1 TRBV9 ASSVVEGARAF
. TRBJ2-5 TRBV5-1 ASSPGQIQETQY
. TRBJ2-5 TRBV9 ASSVQGTGYFGVPETQY
. TRBJ1-2 TRBV11-2 ASSLPGRISYGYT
. TRBJ1-2 TRBV18 ASSPSFGQGPLT
. TRBJ2-7 TRBV19 ASSISLAGGYEQY